One and the same sample provided the 29 T cell receptor beta chains below, sequenced in a study of graft-versus-host responses after intestinal transplantation. Their antigen targets remain unknown. Produced via immunoSEQ multiplex PCR; TCRdb's table is partial and in-frame only. This sample has fewer than 95,000 clones, with roughly 92% found just once. The sample was unstimulated CD8+ T cells sorted from spleen or lymph node cells, taken before transplant. Source of these receptors: a human donor who was the organ donor for an intestinal transplant.

J is TRBJ2-2 and V is TRBV4-2; the D is unclear. This CDR3 contains 13 residues. Between the trimmed V and J ends, which lost 0 bases and 7 bases, there was a span of 6 bases. Germline V gene data show CDR1 as LGHNA and CDR2 as YNFKEQ. The CDR3 protein is CASSQDHFGELFF. For the CDR3, the DNA is TGTGCCAGCAGCCAAGATCATTTCGGGGAGCTGTTTTTT.

The chain links TRBV9 to TRBJ2-2; D unclear. Germline CDR1 is SGDLS and CDR2 is YYNGEE. This CDR3 has 19 residues. Trimming pared 0 bases from V and 4 bases from J, leaving 22 bases between. CDR3 bases: TGTGCCAGCAGCGTAGACCGCGTAGTGTTCGGCCAGGCCACCGGGGAGCTGTTTTTT. Translated: CASSVDRVVFGQATGELFF.

In DNA, the CDR3 is TGTGCCAGCAGTTACCTTCCTTACGAGCAGTACTTC. It encodes CASSYLPYEQYF. V is TRBV6-6 and J is TRBJ2-7, with D unclear. Trimming removed 2 bases at V and 4 bases at J, with 6 bases between. This CDR3 has 12 amino acids. Germline values: CDR1 MNHNY, CDR2 SVGAGI (reference sequence).

The rearrangement joins TRBV11-2 to TRBJ2-7, with 11 bases fitting TRBD1. The CDR3 covers 15 residues. Trimming removed 3 bases from V and 2 bases from J; junction bases left unmatched: 3. CDR1 and CDR2 from the germline V gene are SGHAT and FQNNGV. The CDR3 region is CASSFGQGATYEQYF. In DNA, the CDR3 is TGTGCCAGCAGCTTTGGACAGGGGGCTACCTACGAGCAGTACTTC.

This sequence joins TRBV7-9 and TRBJ1-1; 7 bases line up with TRBD1. The germline V gene has CDR1 SEHNR and CDR2 FQNEAQ (reference sequence). The length of the CDR3 is 14 residues. Losses at the gene ends were 1 base for V and 5 bases for J; bases not matched to a gene: 4. CDR3 DNA: TGTGCCAGCAGCTTAGAACAGGGGTGGACTGAAGCTTTCTTT. The encoded protein is CASSLEQGWTEAFF.

The rearrangement joins TRBV7-9 to TRBJ2-1; D is possibly TRBD1 (5 bases). V was shortened by 5 bases and J by 5 bases, with 7 bases between the two germline ends. This CDR3 is 12 amino acids long. CDR1 is SEHNR and CDR2 is FQNEAQ in the germline V gene (reference sequence). As DNA, the CDR3 is TGTGCCAGCAGCACGACAGACAATGAGCAGTTCTTC. Translation gives CASSTTDNEQFF.

The J gene is TRBJ2-7, the V gene TRBV6-1, with 7 nucleotides matching TRBD2. Losses at the gene ends were 4 bases for V and 3 bases for J; bases not matched to a gene: 6. Germline CDR1 reads MNHNS; CDR2 reads SASEGT. CDR3 length: 14 amino acids. DNA for the CDR3: TGTGCCAGCAGTGGGTGGGGGGGAAACTACGAGCAGTACTTC. It codes for CASSGWGGNYEQYF.

The genes are TRBV7-6 and TRBJ2-7; 7 nucleotides agree with TRBD1. Germline loops: CDR1 SGHVS, CDR2 FNYEAQ. Trimming removed 5 bases from V and 3 bases from J; junction bases left unmatched: 7. The CDR3 runs to 14 residues. The CDR3 nucleotides read TGTGCCAGCAGCCATGGGACAGACCGCTACGAGCAGTACTTC. Residues: CASSHGTDRYEQYF.

This chain links TRBV11-1 with TRBJ1-3; D might be TRBD1 (6 bases). The germline V and J ends were trimmed by 5 bases and 4 bases, with 12 bases remaining between them. The length of the CDR3 is 14 residues. Germline assignment: CDR1 SGHAT and CDR2 FQDESV (reference sequence). The DNA for the CDR3 is TGTGCCAGCAGCGCAACAGGGTCGGGAAACACCATATATTTT. This translates into CASSATGSGNTIYF.

The chain carries TRBV27 and TRBJ2-7; a possible D gene is TRBD1 (6 bases). The CDR3 extends over 12 amino acids. Germline lookup yields CDR1 MNHEY and CDR2 SMNVEV (reference sequence). V lost 10 bases, J lost 1 base, and 11 bases lay in between. The CDR3 sequence: CATTDRSYEQYF. The CDR3 DNA is TGTGCCACCACCGACAGGTCCTACGAGCAGTACTTC.

This clone was counted a single time. The rearrangement uses TRBV5-1 and TRBJ1-4, with D possibly being TRBD1 (6 bases). V was clipped by 4 bases and J by 4 bases, with 14 bases between them. Germline V lookup: CDR1 SGHRS, CDR2 YFSETQ. The CDR3 is made up of 15 amino acids. Here the CDR3 DNA reads TGCGCCAGCAGCCTCTGGGCGGACAGTAATGAAAAACTGTTTTTT. Translation gives CASSLWADSNEKLFF.

V usage is TRBV7-6 and J usage is TRBJ2-2; 8 nucleotides match TRBD2. This CDR3 is 17 amino acids long. Germline V lookup: CDR1 SGHVS, CDR2 FNYEAQ. Germline trimming cut 2 bases from V and 4 bases from J; bases unmatched to any gene: 9. CDR3 protein: CASSLIREGGFTGELFF. The CDR3 DNA reads as TGTGCCAGCAGCTTAATTCGGGAGGGCGGCTTCACCGGGGAGCTGTTTTTT.

This chain links TRBV5-1 with TRBJ2-1; 7 bases are a match to TRBD2. V gave up 4 bases and J gave up 7 bases; unmatched junction bases: 11. The CDR3 is 15 amino acids. The germline gives CDR1 SGHRS, CDR2 YFSETQ. For the CDR3, the DNA is TGCGCCAGCAGCCCTGGGGGGGGATGGTGGAATGAGCAGTTCTTC. Its protein is CASSPGGGWWNEQFF.

CDR3 protein: CASRQGGHGYTF. CDR3 DNA sequence: TGTGCCAGCAGACAGGGCGGACATGGCTACACCTTC. The chain uses TRBV2 and TRBJ1-2, with D possibly being TRBD1 (6 bases). V lost 6 bases to trimming and J lost 6 bases, with 11 bases between them. Germline values: CDR1 SNHLY, CDR2 FYNNEI. This CDR3 has 12 residues.

The chain combines TRBV9 with TRBJ1-5, with D possibly being TRBD1 (5 bases). Trimming removed 7 bases from V and 3 bases from J, with 14 bases in between. Germline V gene sequence: CDR1 SGDLS, CDR2 YYNGEE. The CDR3 loop spans 14 amino acids. CDR3 nucleotide sequence: TGTGCCAGCTCCCGGGGGGGTTACAATCAGCCCCAGCATTTT. Its translation is CASSRGGYNQPQHF.

This sequence joins TRBV27 and TRBJ1-5; D may be TRBD1 (6 bases). In germline, CDR1 is MNHEY, CDR2 SMNVEV (reference sequence). This CDR3 is 13 amino acids long. V lost 2 bases, J lost 4 bases, and 6 bases lay in between. The CDR3 sequence: CASSLRGNQPQHF. CDR3 coding DNA: TGTGCCAGCAGTTTAAGGGGGAATCAGCCCCAGCATTTT.

The V and J genes are TRBV4-2 and TRBJ2-1, with D maybe TRBD2 (7 bases). This CDR3 spans 17 amino acids. Trimming left V 4 bases short and J 5 bases short, with 21 bases between. CDR1 LGHNA and CDR2 YNFKEQ come from the germline V gene. CDR3 sequence (DNA): TGTGCCAGCAGCCGACATGGAGACGGGGGGCTGGACAATGAGCAGTTCTTC. Translation: CASSRHGDGGLDNEQFF.

The genes are TRBV9 and TRBJ2-5, with TRBD2 matching 13 bases. Germline values: CDR1 SGDLS, CDR2 YYNGEE. CDR3 length equals 17 residues. The trim removed 2 bases at V and 5 bases at J, leaving 9 bases unmatched. The DNA of the CDR3 is TGTGCCAGCAGCGTTGGACTAGCGGGGGTCGGGGAGGAGACCCAGTACTTC. Translated, it gives CASSVGLAGVGEETQYF.

The chain joins TRBV9 to TRBJ2-1; 11 positions agree with TRBD2. CDR1 and CDR2 (germline): SGDLS, YYNGEE. The CDR3 runs to 16 residues. V shed 0 bases and J 10 bases; nucleotides not matched to a gene: 9. The CDR3 DNA is TGTGCCAGCAGCGTAGGCGCTAGCGGGGGGACCGACGAGCAGTTCTTC. Translating gives CASSVGASGGTDEQFF. The variable domain in full, completed from reference TRBV9 and TRBJ2-1, reads DSGVTQTPKHLITATGQRVTLRCSPRSGDLSVYWYQQSLDQGLQFLIQYYNGEERAKGNILERFSAQQFPDLHSELNLSSLELGDSALYFCASSVGASGGTDEQFFGPGTRLTVL.

V usage is TRBV27 and J usage is TRBJ1-4; perhaps TRBD1 as D (6 bases). Germline V CDR1 and CDR2: MNHEY, SMNVEV (reference sequence). Between the trimmed V and J ends, which lost 0 bases and 4 bases, there was a span of 12 bases. The CDR3 sequence is 16 residues long. CDR3: CASSLSGGGGNEKLFF. In nucleotides, the CDR3 is TGTGCCAGCAGTTTATCGGGGGGCGGGGGTAATGAAAAACTGTTTTTT.

J is TRBJ1-5 and V is TRBV7-9, with 7 positions matching TRBD1. Unmatched junction bases numbered 20, after V lost 6 bases and J lost 9 bases. This CDR3 is built from 17 residues. Germline loops: CDR1 SEHNR, CDR2 FQNEAQ (reference sequence). In DNA form, the CDR3 reads TGTGCCAGCAGTCAGGGGGAATCAAAATCAGTCGGTAGGCCCCAGCATTTT. It yields the protein CASSQGESKSVGRPQHF.

This sequence joins TRBV27 and TRBJ2-7; D may be TRBD2 (5 bases). Trimming removed 2 bases at V and 7 bases at J, with 15 bases between. Germline CDR1 and CDR2: MNHEY and SMNVEV (reference sequence). This CDR3 spans 14 amino acids. CDR3 nucleotide sequence: TGTGCCAGCAGTTTAATTGGTACGGAGGCTGAGCAGTACTTC. It yields the protein CASSLIGTEAEQYF.

J is TRBJ2-1 and V is TRBV10-2; tentative D call: TRBD2 (7 bases). CDR1 WSHSY and CDR2 SAAADI come from the germline V gene. V was cut by 0 bases and J by 3 bases, with 15 bases left in between. The CDR3 spans 17 residues. The CDR3 here is CASSESTGGQIYNEQFF. CDR3 nucleotides: TGCGCCAGCAGTGAGTCGACGGGGGGCCAGATCTACAATGAGCAGTTCTTC.

The genes are TRBV5-5 and TRBJ2-7, with 9 bases identical to TRBD2. The CDR3 extends over 15 amino acids. Trimming took 0 bases from V and 0 from J; bases not matched to a gene: 1. The germline gives CDR1 SGHKS, CDR2 YYEKEE (reference sequence). The CDR3 is CASSLASGASYEQYF. The CDR3, as DNA: TGTGCCAGCAGCTTGGCTAGCGGGGCCTCCTACGAGCAGTACTTC.

This rearrangement joins TRBV4-3 to TRBJ2-3; 12 bases map to TRBD1. The CDR3 has 15 amino acids. J gave up 6 bases and V 3 bases, and 4 bases lay outside the gene matches. CDR1 is LGHNA, CDR2 YSLEER, per germline. The CDR3: CASSQGQGARDTQYF. The CDR3 coding sequence is TGCGCCAGCAGCCAGGGACAGGGGGCGCGGGATACGCAGTATTTT.

The genes are TRBV5-6 and TRBJ1-4, with 9 nucleotides matching TRBD1. This CDR3 comprises 15 residues. Germline trimming cut 3 bases from V and 7 bases from J; bases unmatched to any gene: 7. Germline V gene data show CDR1 as SGHDT and CDR2 as YYEEEE. The CDR3 DNA is TGTGCCAGCAGCTCACGACAGGGGGAACGTGAAAAACTGTTTTTT. Protein: CASSSRQGEREKLFF.

The chain joins TRBV5-6 to TRBJ2-1; D is possibly TRBD1 (6 bases). Per the germline V gene, CDR1 is SGHDT and CDR2 is YYEEEE. Trimming took 0 bases from V and 0 from J, leaving 10 bases between them. CDR3 length: 16 residues. The CDR3 DNA reads as TGTGCCAGCAGCTTGGTTAGGGGGATCTCCTACAATGAGCAGTTCTTC. This encodes CASSLVRGISYNEQFF.

The chain carries TRBV11-2 and TRBJ1-4; D uncertain. This CDR3 has 15 residues. Trimming took 6 bases from V and 6 from J, leaving 17 bases between them. Per the germline V gene, CDR1 is SGHAT and CDR2 is FQNNGV. DNA for the CDR3: TGTGCCAGCAGGCGCATTTTCGGGTTGGATGAAAAACTGTTTTTT. Its translation: CASRRIFGLDEKLFF. The whole variable domain, filled in from reference TRBV11-2 and TRBJ1-4, reads EAGVAQSPRYKIIEKRQSVAFWCNPISGHATLYWYQQILGQGPKLLIQFQNNGVVDDSQLPKDRFSAERLKGVDSTLKIQPAKLEDSAVYLCASRRIFGLDEKLFFGSGTQLSVL.

This clone has just one count. The chain employs TRBV27 and TRBJ1-2, with D possibly matching TRBD1 (5 bases). This CDR3 has 15 amino acids. The germline V gene encodes CDR1 MNHEY and CDR2 SMNVEV (reference sequence). Trimming cost V 5 bases and J 6 bases, with 19 bases left between them. This CDR3 reads CASSPLGQPPNGYTF. CDR3 DNA: TGTGCCAGCAGTCCCCTGGGGCAACCCCCAAATGGCTACACCTTC.